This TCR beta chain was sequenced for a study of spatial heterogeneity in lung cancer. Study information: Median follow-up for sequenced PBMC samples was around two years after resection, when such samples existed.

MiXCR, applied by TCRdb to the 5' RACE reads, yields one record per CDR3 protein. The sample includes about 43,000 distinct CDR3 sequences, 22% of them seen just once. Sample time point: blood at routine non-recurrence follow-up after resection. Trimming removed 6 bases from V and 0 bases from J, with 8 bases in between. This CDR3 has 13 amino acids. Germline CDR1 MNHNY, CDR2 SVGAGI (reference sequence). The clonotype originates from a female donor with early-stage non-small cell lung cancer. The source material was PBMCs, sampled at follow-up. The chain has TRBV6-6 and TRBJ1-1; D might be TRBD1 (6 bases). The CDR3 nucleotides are TGTGCCAGCAGGGACAGACTGAACACTGAAGCTTTCTTT. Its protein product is CASRDRLNTEAFF.